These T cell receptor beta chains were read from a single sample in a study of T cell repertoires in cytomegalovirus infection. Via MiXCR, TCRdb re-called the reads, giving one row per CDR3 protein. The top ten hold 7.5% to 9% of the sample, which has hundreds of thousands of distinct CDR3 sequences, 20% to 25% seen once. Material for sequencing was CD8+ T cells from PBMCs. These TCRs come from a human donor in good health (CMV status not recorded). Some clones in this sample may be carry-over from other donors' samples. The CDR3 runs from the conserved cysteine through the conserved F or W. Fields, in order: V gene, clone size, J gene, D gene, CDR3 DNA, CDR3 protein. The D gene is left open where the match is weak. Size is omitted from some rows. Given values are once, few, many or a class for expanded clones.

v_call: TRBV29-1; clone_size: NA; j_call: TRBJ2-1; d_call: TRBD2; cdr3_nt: TGCAGCGCGGGAGGGGAAAGCACTGAGCAGTTCTTC; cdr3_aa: CSAGGESTEQFF
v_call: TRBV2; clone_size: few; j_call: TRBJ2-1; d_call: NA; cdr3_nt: TGTGCCCAGACAAATCCTTCAAATGAGCAGTTCTTC; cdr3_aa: CAQTNPSNEQFF
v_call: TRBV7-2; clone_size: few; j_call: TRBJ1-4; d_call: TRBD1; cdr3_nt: TGTGCCAGCAGCTCGGGACAGTTTGCGGAAAAACTGTTTTTT; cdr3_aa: CASSSGQFAEKLFF
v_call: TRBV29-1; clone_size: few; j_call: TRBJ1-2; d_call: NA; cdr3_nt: TGCAGCGTCCTCGATGGCTACACCTTC; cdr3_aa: CSVLDGYTF
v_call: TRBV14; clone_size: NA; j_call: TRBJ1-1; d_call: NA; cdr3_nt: TGTGCCAGCAGCCAAGATCCGGGCAGGATGAACACTGAAGCTTTCTTT; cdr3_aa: CASSQDPGRMNTEAFF
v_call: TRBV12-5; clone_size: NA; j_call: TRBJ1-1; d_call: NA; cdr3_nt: TGTGCTAGTGGTATCGGGACGGCGAACACTGAAGCTTTCTTT; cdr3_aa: CASGIGTANTEAFF
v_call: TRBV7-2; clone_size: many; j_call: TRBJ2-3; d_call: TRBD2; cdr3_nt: TGTGCCAGCAGCGCCCGTATTGGGACTAACCCAGATACGCAGTATTTT; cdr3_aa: CASSARIGTNPDTQYF
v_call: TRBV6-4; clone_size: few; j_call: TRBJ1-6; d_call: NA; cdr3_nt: TGTGCCAGCAGTGACTCGATAGGGCGACCCCTCCACTTT; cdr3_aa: CASSDSIGRPLHF
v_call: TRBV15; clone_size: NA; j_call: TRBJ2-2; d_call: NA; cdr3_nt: TGTGCCACCAGCAGAGTCAACAATCCCGGGGAGCTGTTTTTT; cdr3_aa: CATSRVNNPGELFF
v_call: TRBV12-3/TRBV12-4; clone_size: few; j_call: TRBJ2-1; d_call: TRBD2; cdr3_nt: TGTGCCAGCAGTTACAAGATTAGCGGGGGGCCCTACAATGAGCAGTTCTTC; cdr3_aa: CASSYKISGGPYNEQFF
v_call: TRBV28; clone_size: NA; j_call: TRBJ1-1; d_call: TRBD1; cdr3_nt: TGTGCCAGCAGTTCCCCTCTCCAGGGGGCTTGGAACATTGAAGCTTTCTTT; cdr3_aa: CASSSPLQGAWNIEAFF
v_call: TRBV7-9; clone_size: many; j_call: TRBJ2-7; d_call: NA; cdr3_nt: TGTGCCAGCAGCTCGGTGGTGGGGATTAGCTCCTACGAGCAGTACTTC; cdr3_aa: CASSSVVGISSYEQYF
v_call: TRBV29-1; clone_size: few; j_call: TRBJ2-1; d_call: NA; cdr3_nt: TGCAGCGTTAAGGGCCTGGTGCGGACGGGCCCCGGCTCCTACAATGAGCAGTTCTTC; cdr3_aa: CSVKGLVRTGPGSYNEQFF
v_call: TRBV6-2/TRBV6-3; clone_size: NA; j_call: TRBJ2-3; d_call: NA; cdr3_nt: TGTGCCAGCAGCATATCCCCTAGCACAGATACGCAGTATTTT; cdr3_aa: CASSISPSTDTQYF
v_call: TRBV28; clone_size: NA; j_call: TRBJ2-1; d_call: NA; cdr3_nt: TGTGCCAGCAGTTTACCAGTCCTTTCCTACAATGAGCAGTTCTTC; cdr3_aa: CASSLPVLSYNEQFF
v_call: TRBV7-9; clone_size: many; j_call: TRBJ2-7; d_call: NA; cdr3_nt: TGTGCCAGCATGAGTACGCGGGGGCCTGACTACGAGCAGTACTTC; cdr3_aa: CASMSTRGPDYEQYF
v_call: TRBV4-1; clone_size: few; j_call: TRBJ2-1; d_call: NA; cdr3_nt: TGCGCCAGCAGCCAAGATATAGGCGGGTCCTACAATGAGCAGTTCTTC; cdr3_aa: CASSQDIGGSYNEQFF
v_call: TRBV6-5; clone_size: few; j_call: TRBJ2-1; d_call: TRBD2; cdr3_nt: TGTGCCAGCAGCCAGACCGGGGGAGGGTTTTCCAATGAGCAGTTCTTC; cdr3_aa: CASSQTGGGFSNEQFF
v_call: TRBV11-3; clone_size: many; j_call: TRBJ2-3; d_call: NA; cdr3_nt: TGTGCCAGCAGCTTGGGGCCGGCAGCGACTAGCACAGATACGCAGTATTTT; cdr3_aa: CASSLGPAATSTDTQYF
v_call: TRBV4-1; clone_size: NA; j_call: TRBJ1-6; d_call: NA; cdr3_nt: TGCGCCAGCAGCCACCAGCAGGAAAATTCACCCCTCCACTTT; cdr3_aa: CASSHQQENSPLHF
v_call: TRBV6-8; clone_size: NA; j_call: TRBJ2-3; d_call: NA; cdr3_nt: TGTGCCAGCACCGGAGGGGGAGATACGCAGTATTTT; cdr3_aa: CASTGGGDTQYF
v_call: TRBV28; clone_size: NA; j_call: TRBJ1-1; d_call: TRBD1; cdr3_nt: TGTGCCAGCAGTTTTCCCGGGACAGGGGATAGCCCTGAAGCTTTCTTT; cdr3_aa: CASSFPGTGDSPEAFF
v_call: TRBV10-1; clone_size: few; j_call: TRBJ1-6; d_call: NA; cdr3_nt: TGCGCCAGCAGTGAAAGTTCACCCCTCCACTTT; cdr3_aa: CASSESSPLHF
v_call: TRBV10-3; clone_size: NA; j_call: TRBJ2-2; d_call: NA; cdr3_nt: TGTGCCATCAGCAGGGAAGTCATGAACACCGGGGAGCTGTTTTTT; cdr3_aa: CAISREVMNTGELFF
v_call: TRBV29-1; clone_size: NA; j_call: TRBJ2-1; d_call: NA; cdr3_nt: TGCAGCGTTGTCGGGGGCTTAGGCTCCTACAATGAGCAGTTCTTC; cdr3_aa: CSVVGGLGSYNEQFF
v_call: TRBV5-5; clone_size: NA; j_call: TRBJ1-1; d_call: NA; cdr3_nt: TGTGCCAGCAGCGGTATTGATCTGGACACTGAAGCTTTCTTT; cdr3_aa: CASSGIDLDTEAFF
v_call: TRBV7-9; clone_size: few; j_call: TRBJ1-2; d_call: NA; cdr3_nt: TGTGCCAGCAGCTCATCGGGGTATGGCTACACCTTC; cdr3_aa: CASSSSGYGYTF
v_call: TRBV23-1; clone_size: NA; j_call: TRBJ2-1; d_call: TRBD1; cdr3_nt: TGCGCCAGCAGTCGCAGGGGAGGGACAGGGGGCCCCCTTTCCTACAATGAGCAGTTCTTC; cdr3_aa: CASSRRGGTGGPLSYNEQFF
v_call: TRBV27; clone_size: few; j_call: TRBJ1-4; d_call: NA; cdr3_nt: TGTGCCAGCAGTCTCAGGGGACGGAATGAAAAACTGTTTTTT; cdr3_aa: CASSLRGRNEKLFF
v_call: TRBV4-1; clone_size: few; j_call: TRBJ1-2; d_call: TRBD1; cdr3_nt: TGCGCCAGCAGCAAAGGGTACAGGGGGTCTGGAGGCTACACCTTC; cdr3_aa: CASSKGYRGSGGYTF
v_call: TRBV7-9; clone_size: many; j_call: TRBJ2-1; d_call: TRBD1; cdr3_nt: TGTGCCAGCAGCCGACTCGGGACAGGGAATGATAGATACAATGAGCAGTTCTTC; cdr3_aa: CASSRLGTGNDRYNEQFF
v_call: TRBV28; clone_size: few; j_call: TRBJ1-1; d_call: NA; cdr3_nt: TGTGCCGTGAGAGCAGGGGACATGAACACTGAAGCTTTCTTT; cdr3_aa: CAVRAGDMNTEAFF
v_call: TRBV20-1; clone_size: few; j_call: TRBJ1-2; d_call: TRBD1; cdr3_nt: TGCAGTGCTAGAGACCGCCCAGGGACAGGGGAGGGAGCTAACTATGGCTACACCTTC; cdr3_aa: CSARDRPGTGEGANYGYTF
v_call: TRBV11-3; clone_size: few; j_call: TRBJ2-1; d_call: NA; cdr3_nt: TGTGCCAGCAGCCGTACCTCCGAGGGTTACAATGAGCAGTTCTTC; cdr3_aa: CASSRTSEGYNEQFF
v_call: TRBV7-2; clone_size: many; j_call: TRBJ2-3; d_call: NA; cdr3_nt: TGTGCCAGCATCGGGATAGCGGATACGCAGTATTTT; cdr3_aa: CASIGIADTQYF
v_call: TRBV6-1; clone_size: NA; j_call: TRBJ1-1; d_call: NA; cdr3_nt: TGTGCCGGCAGCCCCCGGGGGGGCACTGAAGCTTTCTTT; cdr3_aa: CAGSPRGGTEAFF
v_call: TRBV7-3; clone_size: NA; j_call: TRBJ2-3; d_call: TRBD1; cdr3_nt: TGTGCCAGCAGCCGAACAGGGGCGGTCACAGATACGCAGTATTTT; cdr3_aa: CASSRTGAVTDTQYF
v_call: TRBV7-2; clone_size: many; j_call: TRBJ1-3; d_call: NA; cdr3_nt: TGTGCCAGCAGCGCCGACGGGACGCCAGGAAACACCATATATTTT; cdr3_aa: CASSADGTPGNTIYF
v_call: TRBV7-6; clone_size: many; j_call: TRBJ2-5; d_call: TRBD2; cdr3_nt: TGTGCCAGCAGCTTAGCAGGGACACTAGCGGACTTC; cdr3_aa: CASSLAGTLADF
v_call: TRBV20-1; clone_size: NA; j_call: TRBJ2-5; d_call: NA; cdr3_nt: TGCAGTGCTATAGATTGGGACTGGCCCGGCGAGACCCAGTACTTC; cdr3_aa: CSAIDWDWPGETQYF
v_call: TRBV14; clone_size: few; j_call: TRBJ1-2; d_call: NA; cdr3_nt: TGTGCCAGCAGCCAGGGCAGGGATTCCGGCTACACCTTC; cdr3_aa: CASSQGRDSGYTF
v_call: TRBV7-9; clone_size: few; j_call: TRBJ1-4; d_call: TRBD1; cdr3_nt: TGTGCCAGCAGTTGGGACAGGGAGAATGAAAAACTGTTTTTT; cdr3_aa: CASSWDRENEKLFF
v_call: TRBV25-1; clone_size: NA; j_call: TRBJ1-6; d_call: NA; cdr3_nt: TGTGCCAGCAGTGACGGCTCCTATAATTCACCCCTCCACTTT; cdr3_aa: CASSDGSYNSPLHF
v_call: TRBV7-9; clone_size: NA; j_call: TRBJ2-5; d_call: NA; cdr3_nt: TGTGCCAGCAGCATAGATCTTAATGCGGAGACCCAGTACTTC; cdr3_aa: CASSIDLNAETQYF
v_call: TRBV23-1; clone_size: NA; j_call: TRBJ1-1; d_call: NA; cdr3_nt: TGCGCCAGCAGTCGTTTTGACACTGAAGCTTTCTTT; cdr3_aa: CASSRFDTEAFF
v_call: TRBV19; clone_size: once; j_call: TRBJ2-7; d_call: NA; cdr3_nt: TGTGCCAGTACCCCCGGGACCTCCTACGAGCAGTACTTC; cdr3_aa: CASTPGTSYEQYF
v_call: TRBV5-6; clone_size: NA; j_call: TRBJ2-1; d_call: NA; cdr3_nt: TGTGCCAGCAGCTTTTGGGACTCGGACAGTCCCTACAATGAGCAGTTCTTC; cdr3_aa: CASSFWDSDSPYNEQFF
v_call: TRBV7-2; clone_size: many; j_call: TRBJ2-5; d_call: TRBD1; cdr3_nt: TGTGCCAGCAGCGGCTGGACAGGGGGCCTTGGAGAGACCCAGTACTTC; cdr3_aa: CASSGWTGGLGETQYF
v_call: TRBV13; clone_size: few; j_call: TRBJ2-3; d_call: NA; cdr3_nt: TGTGCCAGCAGCCTTTGGACTGCGCTTGATACGCAGTATTTT; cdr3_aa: CASSLWTALDTQYF
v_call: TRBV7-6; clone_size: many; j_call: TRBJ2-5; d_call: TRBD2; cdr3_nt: TGTGCCAGCAGCGCGACTCGCGGGGGGATGAAGACCCAGTACTTC; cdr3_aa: CASSATRGGMKTQYF
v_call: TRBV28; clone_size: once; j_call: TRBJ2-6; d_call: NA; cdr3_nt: TGTGCCAGCAGTTTTTCCCAGGGCCCCAACGTCCTGACTTTC; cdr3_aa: CASSFSQGPNVLTF